The rows below give T cell receptor beta chains drawn from one sample of a study of cytomegalovirus exposure and HLA in healthy donors. Some clones are missing from TCRdb's copy, which holds only in-frame ones; the method was immunoSEQ multiplex PCR. The table has about 170,000 clones, approximately 81% seen once. The sequencing sample was made of PBMCs. These TCRs come from a woman aged 18 to 35 in good health and CMV-seronegative. Both conserved end residues are part of each CDR3. D genes are given only for firm matches. Rows give clone size only sometimes, using once, few, many, or a class for an expanded clone.

V gene	clone size	J gene	D gene	CDR3 protein	CDR3 DNA
TRBV9	.	TRBJ2-6	.	CASSANSGANVLTF	TGTGCCAGCAGCGCCAACTCTGGGGCCAACGTCCTGACTTTC
TRBV30	.	TRBJ1-3	TRBD1	CAYRGFGNTIYF	TGTGCCTACAGGGGATTTGGAAACACCATATATTTT
TRBV29-1	.	TRBJ1-2	.	CSVEAHREWGGGYTF	TGCAGCGTTGAAGCCCATCGAGAATGGGGAGGAGGCTACACCTTC
TRBV27	.	TRBJ1-5	.	CASSPRAGVNGQPQHF	TGTGCCAGCAGTCCTCGGGCAGGGGTGAATGGACAGCCCCAGCATTTT
TRBV5-6	.	TRBJ1-3	.	CASSLAGGDSGNTIYF	TGTGCCAGCAGCTTGGCCGGAGGCGATTCTGGAAACACCATATATTTT
TRBV5-5	.	TRBJ2-2	TRBD2	CASQAGGEGELFF	TGTGCCAGCCAAGCGGGAGGGGAAGGGGAGCTGTTTTTT
TRBV12-5	.	TRBJ2-7	.	CASGLGEGHEQYF	TGTGCTAGTGGTCTCGGCGAGGGACACGAGCAGTACTTC
TRBV5-1	.	TRBJ2-1	.	CASSLATGRGRGEQFF	TGCGCCAGCAGCTTGGCAACCGGGAGAGGGAGAGGAGAGCAGTTCTTC
TRBV6-1	.	TRBJ2-2	TRBD1	CASKSGTENTGELFF	TGTGCCAGCAAATCCGGGACAGAGAACACCGGGGAGCTGTTTTTT
TRBV5-5	few	TRBJ1-4	.	CASSWTDSTNEKLFF	TGTGCCAGCAGCTGGACAGACTCAACTAATGAAAAACTGTTTTTT
TRBV11-3	once	TRBJ2-1	.	CASSLSGNEQFF	TGTGCCAGCAGCCTTAGCGGAAATGAGCAGTTCTTC
TRBV25-1	.	TRBJ2-1	TRBD1	CASSEFTQGAGNEQFF	TGTGCCAGCAGTGAATTCACCCAGGGGGCTGGGAATGAGCAGTTCTTC
TRBV5-1	.	TRBJ2-1	TRBD1	CASSSTGGSYNEQFF	TGCGCCAGCAGCTCGACAGGGGGCTCTTACAATGAGCAGTTCTTC
TRBV28	once	TRBJ2-1	TRBD2	CASSALAGTINEQFF	TGTGCCAGCAGCGCACTAGCGGGAACGATCAATGAGCAGTTCTTC
TRBV7-2	once	TRBJ2-2	.	CASSLVDAGTGELFF	TGTGCCAGCAGCTTAGTAGACGCGGGGACTGGGGAGCTGTTTTTT
TRBV7-9	.	TRBJ2-3	TRBD2	CASSLGERELSDTQYF	TGTGCCAGCAGCTTAGGCGAGCGGGAGCTGTCAGATACGCAGTATTTT
TRBV27	.	TRBJ2-7	TRBD2	CASSFFRGLAGQTYEQYF	TGTGCCAGCAGTTTCTTCCGGGGACTAGCGGGACAAACCTACGAGCAGTACTTC
TRBV7-8	.	TRBJ2-1	.	CASSLDPGNEQFF	TGTGCCAGCAGCTTAGACCCGGGGAATGAGCAGTTCTTC
TRBV15	.	TRBJ2-1	TRBD2	CATSRLAGGHNEQFF	TGTGCCACCAGCAGACTAGCGGGAGGACATAATGAGCAGTTCTTC